A single TCR beta chain is shown here with its context. Its antigen remains unidentified. The sample is drawn from a study of T cell responses to AZD1222 COVID-19 vaccine. Study-wide points: Nearly half of spike-specific TCRs reportedly target unmutated variant regions. Among vaccine-associated CD4 TCRs, coverage spanned spike, with dominance at 160-218 and 743-854. The peak T cell response came first, and repertoires were sampled only after it.

Clones were sequenced by immunoSEQ multiplex PCR, and TCRdb holds only the in-frame ones, with some missing. The profile covers 150,000 to 200,000 clones, with about 92% appearing a single time and about 4.5% taken by the ten largest. V was cut by 5 bases and J by 8 bases, with 12 bases left in between. Germline V CDR1 and CDR2: MDHEN, SYDVKM. CDR3 length equals 12 residues. This chain connects TRBV28 to TRBJ1-2; no clear D. The sequenced sample was peripheral blood, obtained on day 0 of MenACWY control vaccination. The sequence derives from an adult in good health. The CDR3 bases are TGTGCCAGCAGTGCCCCCGCGGGAGGCTACACCTTC. Amino acids: CASSAPAGGYTF.